This TCR beta chain was documented in a study of blood T cell repertoires in COVID-19. V shed 5 bases and J 2 bases; nucleotides not matched to a gene: 12. The CDR3 loop spans 18 amino acids. Germline V gene data show CDR1 as MNHEY and CDR2 as SMNVEV (reference sequence). Authors' data handling: Estimated nucleated cell counts came from reference gene primer amplification. Sequencing was performed with immunoSEQ multiplex PCR; in TCRdb, only in-frame clones are kept and a portion is missing. V and J calls and clone size are those listed in that table; D and trimming were worked out from the DNA. The table shows more than 80,000 clones, with around nine tenths occurring only once.

The rearrangement uses TRBV27 and TRBJ2-3; 11 bases map to TRBD2. Sequencing was done on a sample of peripheral blood. This clonotype originated in a man older than 75 with acute or convalescent COVID-19. CDR3 in amino acids: CASSGGVAGGRSTDTQYF. The CDR3 coding sequence is TGTGCCAGCAGTGGGGGAGTAGCGGGAGGGAGGTCCACAGATACGCAGTATTTT.